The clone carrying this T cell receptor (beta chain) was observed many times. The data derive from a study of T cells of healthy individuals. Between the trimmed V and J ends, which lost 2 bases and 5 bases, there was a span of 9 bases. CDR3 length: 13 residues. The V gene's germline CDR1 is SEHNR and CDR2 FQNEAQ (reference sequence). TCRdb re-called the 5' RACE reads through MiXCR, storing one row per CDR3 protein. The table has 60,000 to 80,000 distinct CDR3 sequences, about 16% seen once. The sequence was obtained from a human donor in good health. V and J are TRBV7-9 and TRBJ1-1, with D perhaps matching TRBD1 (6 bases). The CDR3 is CASSLNRDTEAFF. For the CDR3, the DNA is TGTGCCAGCAGCTTAAACAGGGATACTGAAGCTTTCTTT.